This T cell receptor (beta chain) is drawn from a study of response to subunit inactivated influenza vaccine (dated by TCRdb to 2017 to 2018). General notes on the study: Deep quantitative T cell receptor repertoire profiling was used in the study to track responses to a trivalent subunit inactivated influenza vaccine.

From the cysteine through the phenylalanine, the CDR3 covers 14 amino acids. The kept DNA is CDR3 alone, 42 bases in frame from the first base. The germline V gene gives CDR1 as MNHEY and CDR2 as SVGAGI. The V end loses 2 bases and the J end loses 4 bases, and a stretch of 8 bases separates them. Comment on this clonotype: The antigen it binds to is not known. Base-call qualities are not available, and no considerably larger clone is one nucleotide away.

The library was built by means of RT-PCR. Data came from an Illumina HiSeq 2500. Using fastp trimming at Q25 and MiXCR clonotype assembly, TCRdb reanalyzed the public sequencing data and kept in-frame beta chains. Under each unique CDR3 protein, matching rows form one entry showing the most common genes and DNA. Recorded for this sample are around 790,000 distinct CDR3 sequences; 20% to 25% of them occurred a single time. The top ten clonotypes cover roughly a tenth of the sample. Study-level results and caveats: It was suggested by the authors that each seasonal influenza vaccination may recruit only a limited number of new T cells.

The chain couples TRBV6-5 to TRBJ2-2, with the D segment identity uncertain. The TCR comes from a man aged 50-60 years who received an inactivated influenza vaccine. Donor details come from another sample of the same person, matched by shared clones. Sequencing used PBMCs from blood, obtained about 5 days after vaccination. The CDR3 protein is CASSYNLGTGELFF. The nucleotide sequence reads TGTGCCAGCAGTTACAACCTCGGCACCGGGGAGCTGTTTTTT.